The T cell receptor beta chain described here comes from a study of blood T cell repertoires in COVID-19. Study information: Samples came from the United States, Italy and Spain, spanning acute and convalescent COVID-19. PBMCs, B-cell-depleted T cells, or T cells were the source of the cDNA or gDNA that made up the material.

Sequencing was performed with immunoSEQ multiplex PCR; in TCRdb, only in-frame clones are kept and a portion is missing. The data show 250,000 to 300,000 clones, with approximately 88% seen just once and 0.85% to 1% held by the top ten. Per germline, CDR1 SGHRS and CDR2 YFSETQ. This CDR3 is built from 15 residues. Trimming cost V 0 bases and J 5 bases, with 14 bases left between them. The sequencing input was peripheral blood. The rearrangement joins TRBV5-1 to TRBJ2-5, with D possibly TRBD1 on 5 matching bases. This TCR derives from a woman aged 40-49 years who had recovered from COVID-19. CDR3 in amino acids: CASSLAGRAGETQYF. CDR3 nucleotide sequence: TGCGCCAGCAGCTTGGCCGGCAGGGCTGGGGAGACCCAGTACTTC. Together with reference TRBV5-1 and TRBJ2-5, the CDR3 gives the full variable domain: KAGVTQTPRYLIKTRGQQVTLSCSPISGHRSVSWYQQTPGQGLQFLFEYFSETQRNKGNFPGRFSGRQFSNSRSEMNVSTLELGDSALYLCASSLAGRAGETQYFGPGTRLLVL.